Below, one TCR beta chain is given with its context. This table comes from immunoSEQ multiplex PCR, and its TCRdb copy is limited to in-frame clones, with some not included. Of about 5,100 clones listed, around 75% are singletons. There are 16 residues in the CDR3. From germline, CDR1 is SGDLS and CDR2 YYNGEE. V gave up 1 base and J gave up 6 bases; unmatched junction bases: 8. The sample is drawn from a study of sequential checkpoint blockade in melanoma. As for the study in general: Patients were randomized 1:1 to nivolumab-then-ipilimumab or ipilimumab-then-nivolumab first-line. Each arm's sequence ended with maintenance nivolumab.

Stated treatment: randomized to nivolumab then ipilimumab (arm A) or the reverse (arm B). DNA-damaging chemotherapy had not been given to any patient beforehand. Live CD3+CD8+ CD19− CD56− cells were sorted from PBMCs. This sequence joins TRBV9 and TRBJ2-1; 9 nucleotides agree with TRBD1. The sample was CD8+ T cells sorted from blood (inferred from file names), taken from a patient given nivolumab and ipilimumab in sequence. The source of this sequence is a human patient with melanoma. Some clones in this sample may be carry-over from other donors' samples. The CDR3 spells CASSVPTGQGFNEQFF. The CDR3 region has the DNA TGTGCCAGCAGCGTACCTACGGGACAGGGTTTCAATGAGCAGTTCTTC.